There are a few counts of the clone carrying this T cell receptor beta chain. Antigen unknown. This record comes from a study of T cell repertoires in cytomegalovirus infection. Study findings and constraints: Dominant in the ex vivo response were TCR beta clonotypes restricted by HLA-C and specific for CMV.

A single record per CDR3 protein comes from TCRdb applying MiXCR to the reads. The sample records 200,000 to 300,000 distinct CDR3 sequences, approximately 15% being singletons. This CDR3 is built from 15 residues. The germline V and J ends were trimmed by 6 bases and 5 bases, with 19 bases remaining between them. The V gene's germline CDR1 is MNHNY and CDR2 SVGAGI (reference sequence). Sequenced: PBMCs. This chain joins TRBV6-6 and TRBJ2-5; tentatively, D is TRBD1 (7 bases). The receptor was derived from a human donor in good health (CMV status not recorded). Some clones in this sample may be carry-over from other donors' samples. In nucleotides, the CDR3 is TGTGCCAGCAGCCCTAACGGGGGCAGGGGGGAGACCCAGTACTTC. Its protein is CASSPNGGRGETQYF.